Sequencing of this T cell receptor (beta chain) was carried out in a study of shared clonotypes between healthy human individuals. Regarding the study as a whole: The study sampled only blood, and tissue repertoires likely differ. Compared with memory subsets, naive subsets generally had larger estimated richness.

Per sorted-subset replicate PCR, input was approximately 0.2 ug DNA, representing roughly 28,000 T cell genomes. Methods used by the authors: ImmunoSEQ junction-only sequences lacked quality scores, so their filtering differed. Produced via immunoSEQ multiplex PCR; TCRdb's table is partial and in-frame only. V and J calls and clone size are copied from that table; D and trimming were computed from the DNA. The top ten hold around 23% of the sample, which has about 110,000 clones, about two thirds seen once. This CDR3 comprises 15 residues. The ends were cut back, 1 base at V and 0 bases at J, with 6 bases in the middle. Germline assignment: CDR1 SEHNR and CDR2 FQNEAQ (reference sequence). There are many counts of this clone. What it recognizes is unknown.

Material for sequencing was memory CD8+ T cells sorted from blood. The sample's subset: CD45RO+ cells pooled with CCR7-negative TemRA cells. The chain joins TRBV7-9 to TRBJ2-2; D is undetermined. This TCR came from a woman aged 30 to 39 in good health. The CDR3 protein is CASSLEGSNTGELFF. DNA of the CDR3: TGTGCCAGCAGCTTAGAGGGATCGAACACCGGGGAGCTGTTTTTT.